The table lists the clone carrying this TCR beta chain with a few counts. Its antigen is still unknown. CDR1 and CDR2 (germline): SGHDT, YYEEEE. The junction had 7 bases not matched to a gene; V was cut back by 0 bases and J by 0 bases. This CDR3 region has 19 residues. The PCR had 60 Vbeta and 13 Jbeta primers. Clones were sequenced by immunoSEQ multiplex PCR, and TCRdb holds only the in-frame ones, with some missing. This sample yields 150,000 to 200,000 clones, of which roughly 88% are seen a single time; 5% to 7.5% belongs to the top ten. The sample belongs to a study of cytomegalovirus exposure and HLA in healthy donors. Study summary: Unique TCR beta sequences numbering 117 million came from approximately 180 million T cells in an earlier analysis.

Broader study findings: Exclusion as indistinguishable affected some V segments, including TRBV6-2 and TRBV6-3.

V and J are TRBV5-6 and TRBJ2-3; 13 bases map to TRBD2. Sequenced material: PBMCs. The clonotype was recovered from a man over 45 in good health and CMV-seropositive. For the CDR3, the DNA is TGTGCCAGCAGCTTGGCACTAGCGGGAGGGTTTTCTAGCACAGATACGCAGTATTTT. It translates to CASSLALAGGFSSTDTQYF.